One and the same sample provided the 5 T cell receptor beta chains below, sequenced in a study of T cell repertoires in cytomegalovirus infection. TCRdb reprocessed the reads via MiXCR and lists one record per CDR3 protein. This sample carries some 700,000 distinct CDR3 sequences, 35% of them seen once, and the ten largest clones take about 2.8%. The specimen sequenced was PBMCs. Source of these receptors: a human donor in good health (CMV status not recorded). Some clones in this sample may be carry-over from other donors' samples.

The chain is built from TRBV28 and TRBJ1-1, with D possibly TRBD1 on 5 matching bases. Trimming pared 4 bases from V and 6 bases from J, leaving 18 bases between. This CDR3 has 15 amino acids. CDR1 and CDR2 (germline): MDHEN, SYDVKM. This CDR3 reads CASSSWGGSTAEAFF. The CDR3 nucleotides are TGTGCCAGCAGTTCTTGGGGGGGATCGACTGCTGAAGCTTTCTTT. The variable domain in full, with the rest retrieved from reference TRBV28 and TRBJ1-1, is DVKVTQSSRYLVKRTGEKVFLECVQDMDHENMFWYRQDPGLGLRLIYFSYDVKMKEKGDIPEGYSVSREKKERFSLILESASTNQTSMYLCASSSWGGSTAEAFFGQGTRLTVV.

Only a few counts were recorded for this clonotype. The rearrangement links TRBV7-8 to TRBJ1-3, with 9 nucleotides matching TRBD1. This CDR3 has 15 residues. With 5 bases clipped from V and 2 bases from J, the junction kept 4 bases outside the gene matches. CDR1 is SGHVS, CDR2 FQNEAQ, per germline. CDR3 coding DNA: TGTGCCAGCAGCACCGGGACAGGGACTGGAAACACCATATATTTT. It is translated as CASSTGTGTGNTIYF.

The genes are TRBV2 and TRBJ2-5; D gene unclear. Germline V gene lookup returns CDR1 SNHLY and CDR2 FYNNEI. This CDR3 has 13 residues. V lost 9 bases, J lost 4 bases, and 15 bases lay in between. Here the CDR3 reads CASTVRVPETQYF. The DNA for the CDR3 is TGTGCCAGTACGGTACGGGTTCCAGAGACCCAGTACTTC.

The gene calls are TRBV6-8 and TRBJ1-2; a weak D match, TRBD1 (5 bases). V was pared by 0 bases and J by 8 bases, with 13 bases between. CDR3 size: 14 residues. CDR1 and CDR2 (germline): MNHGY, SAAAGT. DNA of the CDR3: TGTGCCAGCAGTTACTCGGGCAGGGTTAACGGCTACACCTTC. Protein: CASSYSGRVNGYTF.

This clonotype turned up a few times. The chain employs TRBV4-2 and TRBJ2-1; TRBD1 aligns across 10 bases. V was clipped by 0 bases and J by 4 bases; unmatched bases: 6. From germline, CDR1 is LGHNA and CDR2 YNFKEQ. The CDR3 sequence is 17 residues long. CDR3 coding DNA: TGTGCCAGCAGCCAAGACGAGGGGGACAGGGGATACAATGAGCAGTTCTTC. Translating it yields CASSQDEGDRGYNEQFF.